This TCR beta chain was sequenced during a study of shared clonotypes between healthy human individuals. A CD45RA-negative memory subset and a CD45RA+ naive subset were separated from the CD4+ cells. Trimming at V came to 4 bases and at J to 6 bases, leaving 2 bases not matched to a gene. Germline-derived CDR1 and CDR2 are SGHTA and FQGTGA. The CDR3 consists of 13 residues. Findings of the study overall: Clonotypes that were shared across a handful of donors made up around 4.6% of naive CD4 clonotypes. Non-shared clonotypes had lower generation probabilities than clonotypes shared by all four sorted-subset donors.

Genomic DNA of each subset was evenly split across several immunoSEQ plates. Some clones are missing from TCRdb's copy, which holds only in-frame ones; the method was immunoSEQ multiplex PCR. This table holds more than 2,000,000 clones, approximately 93% found once. Comment on this clone: Its specificity is unknown. Other DNA sequences from this sample encode an identical CDR3 as well.

Sequenced material: naive CD4+ T cells from PBMCs. The subset here: CD45RA+ positively selected. The chain combines TRBV7-3 with TRBJ2-1, with 8 bases aligning to TRBD2. This sequence originates from a man aged 18 to 35 in good health. Some clones in this sample may be carry-over from other donors' samples. CDR3 sequence: CASSSLAGNEQFF. The CDR3 DNA reads TGTGCCAGCAGCTCCCTAGCGGGCAATGAGCAGTTCTTC.